This T cell receptor beta chain was obtained from a study of shared clonotypes between healthy human individuals. Study-wide context: Donors, aged 18 to 49, were a couple of women and three men.

The data were produced by immunoSEQ multiplex PCR, yet TCRdb's version contains in-frame clones alone and is incomplete. This sample has fewer than 1.4 million clones, with roughly 74% found just once. With 8 bases clipped from V and 6 bases from J, the junction kept 6 bases outside the gene matches. The CDR3 sequence is 15 residues long. The germline gives CDR1 MDHEN, CDR2 SYDVKM. This clonotype was sampled from a man aged 18 to 29 in good health. Some clones in this sample may be carry-over from other donors' samples. The genes are TRBV28 and TRBJ2-1; 14 positions agree with TRBD2. Sequencing used memory CD4+ T cells from PBMCs. Subset reported: CD45RA-negative fraction. The CDR3 spells CASQTSGRASNEQFF. In DNA form, the CDR3 reads TGTGCCAGCCAGACTAGCGGGAGGGCCTCCAATGAGCAGTTCTTC.